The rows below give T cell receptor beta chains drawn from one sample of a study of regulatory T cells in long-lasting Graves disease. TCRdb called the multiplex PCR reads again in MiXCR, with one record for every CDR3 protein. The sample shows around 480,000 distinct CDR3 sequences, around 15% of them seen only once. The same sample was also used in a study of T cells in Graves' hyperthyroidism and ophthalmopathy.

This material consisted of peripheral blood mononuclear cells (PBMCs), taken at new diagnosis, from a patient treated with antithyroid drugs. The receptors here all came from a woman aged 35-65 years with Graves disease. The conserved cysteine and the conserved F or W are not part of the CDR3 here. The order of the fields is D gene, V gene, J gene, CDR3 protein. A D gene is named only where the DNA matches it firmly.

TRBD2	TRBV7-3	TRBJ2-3	ASSPSGGSTDTQY
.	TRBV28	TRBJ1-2	ASSGGSAANYGYT
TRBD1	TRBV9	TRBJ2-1	ASSLRDDRGNEQF
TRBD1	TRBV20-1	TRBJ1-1	SAIDRGREAF
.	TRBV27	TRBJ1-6	ASTNPPVPLH
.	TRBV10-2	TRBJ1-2	ASSKETANYGYT
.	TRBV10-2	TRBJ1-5	ASEGGGNLNQPQH
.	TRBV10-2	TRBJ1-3	ASSESRTHSGNTIY
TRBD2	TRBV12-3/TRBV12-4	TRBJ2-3	ASSFSPMTSGSSDTQY
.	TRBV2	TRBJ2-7	ASSLLGHRVNTEQY
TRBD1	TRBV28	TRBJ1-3	ASRPLQGAGNTIY
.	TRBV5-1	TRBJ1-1	ASSSGPTTEAF
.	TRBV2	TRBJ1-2	ASVRDGYGYT
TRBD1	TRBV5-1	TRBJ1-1	ASSLRGQGGEAF
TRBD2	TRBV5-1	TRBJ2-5	ASSPGTSGGEEKTQY
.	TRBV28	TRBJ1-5	ASSPRAGSSNQPQH
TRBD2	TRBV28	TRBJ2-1	ASSTAGVGYNEQF
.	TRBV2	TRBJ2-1	ASSLDGGASRPNNEQF
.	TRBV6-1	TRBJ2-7	ASSKGVSEQY
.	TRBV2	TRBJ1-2	ASSGRALYGYT
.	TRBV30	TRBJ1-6	AWSPQNSPLH
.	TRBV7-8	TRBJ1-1	ASSFGIEAF
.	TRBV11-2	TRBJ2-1	ASSSNRASYNEQF
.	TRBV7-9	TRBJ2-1	ASTEDWGSYNEQF
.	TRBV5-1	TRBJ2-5	ASSLAGGTETQY
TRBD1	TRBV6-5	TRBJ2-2	ASSWGQGQNTGELF
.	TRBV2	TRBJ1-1	ASTRDAGRIMNTEAF
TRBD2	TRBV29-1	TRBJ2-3	SVGGIAGVSTDTQY
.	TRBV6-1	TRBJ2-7	ASRSFGTSSSYEQH
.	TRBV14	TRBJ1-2	ASSQDRIGYT
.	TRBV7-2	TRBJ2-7	ASSLQGRSYEQY
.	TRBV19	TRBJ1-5	ASIGTWDLNQPQH
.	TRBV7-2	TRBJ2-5	ASSRSGTETQY
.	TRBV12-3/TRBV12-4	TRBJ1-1	ASRPGSGRTEAF
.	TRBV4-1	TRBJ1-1	ASSLTPDTEAF
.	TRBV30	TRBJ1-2	AWSVRVGGVYGYT
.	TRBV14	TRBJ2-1	ASSRAPGLYNEQF
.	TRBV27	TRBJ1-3	ASSLSWGNTIY
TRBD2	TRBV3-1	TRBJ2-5	ASSLSSGGLYQETQY
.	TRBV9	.	ASSVKGVEQF
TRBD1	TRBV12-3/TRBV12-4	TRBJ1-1	ASRLTGTKGTEAF
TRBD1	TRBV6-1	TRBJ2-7	ASRDRDEQY
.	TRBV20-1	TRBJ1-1	SAGSGANTEAF
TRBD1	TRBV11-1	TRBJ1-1	ASSLGWRLGQGIPEAF
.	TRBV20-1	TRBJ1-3	SARDLAGHHSGNTIY
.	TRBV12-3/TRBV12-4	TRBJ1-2	ASSVRELGGYT
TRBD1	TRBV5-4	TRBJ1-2	ASSRDRTNYGYT
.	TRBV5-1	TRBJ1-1	ASSSASRNTEAF
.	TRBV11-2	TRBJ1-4	ASSPWPPTNEKLF
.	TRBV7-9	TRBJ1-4	ASTLQGGDEKLF
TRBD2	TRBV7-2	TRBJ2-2	ASSLGIGGTGELF
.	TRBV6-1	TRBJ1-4	ASSFRSLGFNEKLF